What follows are 8 T cell receptor beta chains derived from one specimen sequenced in a study of CXCR3-negative and CXCR3-positive naive CD8 T cells. Researchers prepared the TRB cDNA libraries using 5' RACE with UMI labels. After re-calling the 5' RACE reads, TCRdb lists one entry per CDR3 protein, DNA absent. This sample contains about 81,000 distinct CDR3 sequences. Sequencing used naive CXCR3- CD8+ T cells from blood. Subset given: CD45RO-CCR7+CD27+CD95- naive CD8+ T cells lacking CXCR3 (TNR3-). These TCRs come from a human donor in good health. Some clones in this sample may be carry-over from other donors' samples.

V gene TRBV11-3 combines with J gene TRBJ2-1. The germline CDR1 and CDR2 sequences are SGHNT and YENEEA. CDR3 length: 13 amino acids. The CDR3 sequence is CASSSRTSNEQFF.

This chain uses TRBV28 with TRBJ2-3; the D call from TCRdb, TRBD2, cannot be confirmed without DNA. The germline CDR1 and CDR2 sequences are MDHEN and SYDVKM. The CDR3 is made up of 14 amino acids. The CDR3 sequence: CASSLLAVLDTQYF.

The chain recombines TRBV29-1 with TRBJ2-2; TCRdb outputs TRBD2, but without DNA this stays unchecked. CDR3 length: 14 amino acids. Germline values: CDR1 SQVTM, CDR2 ANQGSEA. The CDR3 sequence: CSVGLAGNTGELFF.

This chain links TRBV27 with TRBJ2-7; TCRdb picks TRBD1, but there is no DNA to check that call. Germline assignment: CDR1 MNHEY and CDR2 SMNVEV (reference sequence). This CDR3 is built from 14 residues. CDR3 amino acids: CASSFLDRAYEQYF.

The chain joins TRBV25-1 to TRBJ2-7. CDR3 length: 13 residues. Germline CDR1 reads MGHDK; CDR2 reads SYGVNS. The CDR3 sequence: CASSEDTSYEQYF.

The chain is built from TRBV12-5 and TRBJ1-5. The CDR3 has 12 amino acids. Per germline, CDR1 LGHNT and CDR2 FRNRAP. The CDR3 is CASGLEGQPQHF. Full variable domain (missing parts from reference TRBV12-5 and TRBJ1-5): DARVTQTPRHKVTEMGQEVTMRCQPILGHNTVFWYRQTMMQGLELLAYFRNRAPLDDSGMPKDRFSAEMPDATLATLKIQPSEPRDSAVYFCASGLEGQPQHFGDGTRLSIL.

This chain joins TRBV27 and TRBJ2-7; as DNA is missing, the TRBD1 call by TCRdb cannot be tested. This CDR3 has 15 residues. The germline V gene has CDR1 MNHEY and CDR2 SMNVEV (reference sequence). CDR3 protein: CASSLSWTGVLGQYF.

The genes are TRBV7-9 and TRBJ2-3; the TCRdb call, TRBD1, lacks DNA for checking. The CDR3 is 16 residues long. Germline V CDR1 and CDR2: SEHNR, FQNEAQ (reference sequence). CDR3 sequence: CASSLVGGHGIDTQYF.